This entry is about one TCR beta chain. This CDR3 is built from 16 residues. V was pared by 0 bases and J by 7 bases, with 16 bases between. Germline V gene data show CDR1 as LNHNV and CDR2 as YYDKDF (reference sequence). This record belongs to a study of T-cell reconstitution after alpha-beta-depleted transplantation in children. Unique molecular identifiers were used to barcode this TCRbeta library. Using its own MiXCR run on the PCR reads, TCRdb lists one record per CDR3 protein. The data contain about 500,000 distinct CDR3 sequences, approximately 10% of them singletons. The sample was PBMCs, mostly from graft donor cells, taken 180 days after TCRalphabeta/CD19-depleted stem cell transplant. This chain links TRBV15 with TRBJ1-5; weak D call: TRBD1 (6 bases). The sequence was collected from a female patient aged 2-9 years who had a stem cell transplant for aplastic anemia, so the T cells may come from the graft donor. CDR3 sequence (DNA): TGTGCCACCAGCAGAGACCGTCAGGGGAATGGACAGCCCCAGCATTTT. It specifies CATSRDRQGNGQPQHF. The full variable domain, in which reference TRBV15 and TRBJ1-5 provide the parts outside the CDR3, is DAMVIQNPRYQVTQFGKPVTLSCSQTLNHNVMYWYQQKSSQAPKLLFHYYDKDFNNEADTPDNFQSRRPNTSFCFLDIRSPGLGDTAMYLCATSRDRQGNGQPQHFGDGTRLSIL.